The source of this T cell receptor beta chain is a study of blood T cell repertoires in COVID-19. Produced via immunoSEQ multiplex PCR; TCRdb's table is partial and in-frame only. The sample contains some 210,000 clones, roughly 86% of which appear only once. Trimming pared 4 bases from V and 0 bases from J, leaving 12 bases between. The CDR3 covers 16 residues. The germline gives CDR1 MNHNS, CDR2 SASEGT. This chain uses TRBV6-1 with TRBJ1-4, with D uncertain. The sequence was obtained from a woman aged 40 to 55 with acute or convalescent COVID-19. The material sequenced was peripheral blood. This chain's CDR3 is CASSVHPRATNEKLFF. Written as DNA, the CDR3 is TGTGCCAGCAGTGTCCACCCTCGAGCAACTAATGAAAAACTGTTTTTT.